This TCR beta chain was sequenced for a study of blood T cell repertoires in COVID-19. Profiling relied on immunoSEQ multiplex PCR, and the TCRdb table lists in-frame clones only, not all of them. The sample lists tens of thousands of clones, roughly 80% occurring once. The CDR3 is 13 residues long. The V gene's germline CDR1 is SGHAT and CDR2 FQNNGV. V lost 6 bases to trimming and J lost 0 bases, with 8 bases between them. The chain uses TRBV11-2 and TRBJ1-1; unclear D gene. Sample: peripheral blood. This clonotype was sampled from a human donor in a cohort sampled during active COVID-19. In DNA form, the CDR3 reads TGTGCCAGCAGTCAACAAATGAACACTGAAGCTTTCTTT. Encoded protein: CASSQQMNTEAFF.